A selection of T cell receptor beta chains follows, all from one sample in a study. TCRdb passed the RT-PCR reads through MiXCR, listing each CDR3 protein once. The table records hundreds of thousands of distinct CDR3 sequences, more than 13% of them present only once. Sequences were obtained from memory CD4+ T cells from blood. Source of these receptors: a female donor in good health, serving as a healthy control. Both conserved end residues are part of each CDR3. D genes are given only for firm matches. The size of a clone is reported for some rows only, either as once, few or many, or as a class for expanded clones.

cdr3_nt: TGCAGTGCTAAACCGGGACAGAAAGAGACCCAGTACTTC
cdr3_aa: CSAKPGQKETQYF
v_call: TRBV20-1
j_call: TRBJ2-5
d_call: TRBD1
clone_size: .
cdr3_length: 13

cdr3_nt: TGTGCCAGTAGACAGAGGGCGAATCAGCCCCAGCATTTT
cdr3_aa: CASRQRANQPQHF
v_call: TRBV12-3/TRBV12-4
j_call: TRBJ1-5
d_call: .
clone_size: .
cdr3_length: 13

cdr3_nt: TGCGCCAGCAGCTTGGGGCAGACAGGGGGTTACACTGAAGCTTTCTTT
cdr3_aa: CASSLGQTGGYTEAFF
v_call: TRBV5-1
j_call: TRBJ1-1
d_call: TRBD1
clone_size: few
cdr3_length: 16

cdr3_nt: TGCGCCAGCAGCTTACGGACAGGGGAATTGGGTGGCTACACCTTC
cdr3_aa: CASSLRTGELGGYTF
v_call: TRBV5-1
j_call: TRBJ1-2
d_call: TRBD1
clone_size: .
cdr3_length: 15

cdr3_nt: TGCGCCAGCAGCTTTTTCGGGACTAGCGGGGCTACTAACACCGGGGAGCTGTTTTTT
cdr3_aa: CASSFFGTSGATNTGELFF
v_call: TRBV5-1
j_call: TRBJ2-2
d_call: TRBD2
clone_size: few
cdr3_length: 19

cdr3_nt: TGTGCCACCGGGGTTTACACCGGGGAGCTGTTTTTT
cdr3_aa: CATGVYTGELFF
v_call: TRBV24-1
j_call: TRBJ2-2
d_call: .
clone_size: few
cdr3_length: 12

cdr3_nt: TGTGCCAGCAGTTTAGATCAGGGTGTGGAGACCCAGTACTTC
cdr3_aa: CASSLDQGVETQYF
v_call: TRBV27
j_call: TRBJ2-5
d_call: .
clone_size: .
cdr3_length: 14

cdr3_nt: TGTGCCAGCAGCTGGGGACTAGCGGGCGGAAATGAGCAGTTCTTC
cdr3_aa: CASSWGLAGGNEQFF
v_call: TRBV3-1
j_call: TRBJ2-1
d_call: TRBD2
clone_size: .
cdr3_length: 15

cdr3_nt: TGTGCCAGCAGTTACGATCGTCCAGGAAATTCACCCCTCCACTTT
cdr3_aa: CASSYDRPGNSPLHF
v_call: TRBV6-5
j_call: TRBJ1-6
d_call: .
clone_size: many
cdr3_length: 15

cdr3_nt: TGTGCCAGCAGCTTAAAGCCCGGGGGTCCCGGGGAGCTGTTTTTT
cdr3_aa: CASSLKPGGPGELFF
v_call: TRBV7-3
j_call: TRBJ2-2
d_call: .
clone_size: .
cdr3_length: 15

cdr3_nt: TGTGCCAGCAGTCTCGGACAGGGGGCGGCTAATGAAAAACTGTTTTTT
cdr3_aa: CASSLGQGAANEKLFF
v_call: TRBV12-3/TRBV12-4
j_call: TRBJ1-4
d_call: TRBD1
clone_size: few
cdr3_length: 16

cdr3_nt: TGCGCCAGCAGCCGCAGTCCACAGGGGGCCTCCTACGAGCAGTACTTC
cdr3_aa: CASSRSPQGASYEQYF
v_call: TRBV4-1
j_call: TRBJ2-7
d_call: TRBD1
clone_size: .
cdr3_length: 16

cdr3_nt: TGCGCCAGCAGCCCTGACAGGGACGGTACGCAGTACTTC
cdr3_aa: CASSPDRDGTQYF
v_call: TRBV5-1
j_call: TRBJ2-7
d_call: TRBD1
clone_size: .
cdr3_length: 13

cdr3_nt: TGTGCCAGCAGCGTAGAGGCTAGCGGGGGGGACAATGAGCAGTTCTTC
cdr3_aa: CASSVEASGGDNEQFF
v_call: TRBV9
j_call: TRBJ2-1
d_call: TRBD2
clone_size: .
cdr3_length: 16

cdr3_nt: TGTGCCAGCAGCGTCTCGGGGGGGAGCTCCTACAATGAGCAGTTCTTC
cdr3_aa: CASSVSGGSSYNEQFF
v_call: TRBV9
j_call: TRBJ2-1
d_call: TRBD2
clone_size: few
cdr3_length: 16

cdr3_nt: TGTGCCAGCAGTTTTCTGGTTAACACTGAAGCTTTCTTT
cdr3_aa: CASSFLVNTEAFF
v_call: TRBV12-3/TRBV12-4
j_call: TRBJ1-1
d_call: .
clone_size: many
cdr3_length: 13

cdr3_nt: TGTGCCAGCAGTTTTCAGGGGGCGCGAGCTGGGGCCAACGTCCTGACTTTC
cdr3_aa: CASSFQGARAGANVLTF
v_call: TRBV6-1
j_call: TRBJ2-6
d_call: TRBD1
clone_size: many
cdr3_length: 17

cdr3_nt: TGTGCCAGCAGCTTAGTCGACACCTCAAGGGGAGCTTTCTTT
cdr3_aa: CASSLVDTSRGAFF
v_call: TRBV7-9
j_call: TRBJ1-1
d_call: .
clone_size: few
cdr3_length: 14

cdr3_nt: TGCAGTGCTAGAGACCCCCTGACTGACTCCTACAATGAGCAGTTCTTC
cdr3_aa: CSARDPLTDSYNEQFF
v_call: TRBV20-1
j_call: TRBJ2-1
d_call: .
clone_size: few
cdr3_length: 16

cdr3_nt: TGCGCCAGCAGCTCCTTAGAGGGGATTGCGGACTTGCTGTTTTTT
cdr3_aa: CASSSLEGIADLLFF
v_call: TRBV5-1
j_call: TRBJ2-2
d_call: .
clone_size: .
cdr3_length: 15

cdr3_nt: TGCGCCGGCAGCTTGTCGGGGGAGGAGACCCAGTACTTC
cdr3_aa: CAGSLSGEETQYF
v_call: TRBV5-1
j_call: TRBJ2-5
d_call: .
clone_size: .
cdr3_length: 13

cdr3_nt: TGCAGTGCTAGAGACGGGACAGGGAACTATTTCACAGATACGCAGTATTTT
cdr3_aa: CSARDGTGNYFTDTQYF
v_call: TRBV20-1
j_call: TRBJ2-3
d_call: TRBD1
clone_size: .
cdr3_length: 17

cdr3_nt: TGTGCCAGTAGTAGCAACTCCGGGGGCCTTAGTCAGCCCCAGCATTTT
cdr3_aa: CASSSNSGGLSQPQHF
v_call: TRBV19
j_call: TRBJ1-5
d_call: .
clone_size: .
cdr3_length: 16

cdr3_nt: TGTGCCATCAGTGAGGGACAGCCGTCTCAAGCAGATACGCAGTATTTT
cdr3_aa: CAISEGQPSQADTQYF
v_call: TRBV10-3
j_call: TRBJ2-3
d_call: .
clone_size: once
cdr3_length: 16

cdr3_nt: TGTGCCAGCAGCCAAAACAGGGGTGGCTATGGCTACACCTTC
cdr3_aa: CASSQNRGGYGYTF
v_call: TRBV3-1
j_call: TRBJ1-2
d_call: TRBD1
clone_size: few
cdr3_length: 14

cdr3_nt: TGTGCCACCAGCAATCTACAGGTTTCCTCCTACGAGCAGTACTTC
cdr3_aa: CATSNLQVSSYEQYF
v_call: TRBV15
j_call: TRBJ2-7
d_call: .
clone_size: few
cdr3_length: 15

cdr3_nt: TGTGCCACCAGTGATCAAGGACTAGCGGGCACAGATACGCAGTATTTT
cdr3_aa: CATSDQGLAGTDTQYF
v_call: TRBV24-1
j_call: TRBJ2-3
d_call: TRBD2
clone_size: few
cdr3_length: 16

cdr3_nt: TGCAGTGCCCCACTAGCGGGAGTCGATGAGCAGTTCTTC
cdr3_aa: CSAPLAGVDEQFF
v_call: TRBV20-1
j_call: TRBJ2-1
d_call: TRBD2
clone_size: many
cdr3_length: 13

cdr3_nt: TGTGCCAGCAGTGCCGGGACAGGGTTGTATGGCTACACCTTC
cdr3_aa: CASSAGTGLYGYTF
v_call: TRBV6-2/TRBV6-3
j_call: TRBJ1-2
d_call: TRBD1
clone_size: .
cdr3_length: 14

cdr3_nt: TGCAGTGCTAGGCACACCTCGGGGTGGCCCCAGCATTTT
cdr3_aa: CSARHTSGWPQHF
v_call: TRBV20-1
j_call: TRBJ1-5
d_call: .
clone_size: few
cdr3_length: 13

cdr3_nt: TGTGCCATCAGTTGGGGGGGAGGGGACAATCAGCCCCAGCATTTT
cdr3_aa: CAISWGGGDNQPQHF
v_call: TRBV10-3
j_call: TRBJ1-5
d_call: .
clone_size: .
cdr3_length: 15